This T cell receptor beta chain was obtained from a study of cytomegalovirus exposure and HLA in healthy donors. Study conclusions and caveats: Some highly shared sequence variants likely arose as a pipeline artifact.

A remark on this clone: The antigen is unknown.

Per germline, CDR1 SGHNT and CDR2 YYREEE (reference sequence). V lost 1 base and J lost 1; bases outside the gene matches: 5. This CDR3 has 15 amino acids. With 60 Vbeta and 13 Jbeta primers, the PCR was carried out. Measured with immunoSEQ multiplex PCR; TCRdb has only the in-frame clones, and not every one. This table lists 77,000 or so clones. The genes are TRBV5-4 and TRBJ2-7; 7 positions match TRBD2. This receptor was obtained from a man in his thirties or forties in good health and CMV-seronegative. The sample taken for sequencing was PBMCs. For the CDR3, the DNA is TGTGCCAGCAGCTTGAAAACTAGCGCATCCTACGAGCAGTACTTC. Translated: CASSLKTSASYEQYF.